This T cell receptor beta chain emerged from a study of shared clonotypes between healthy human individuals. Splitting of each subset's genomic DNA was done evenly across several immunoSEQ plates. Method: immunoSEQ multiplex PCR; TCRdb's copy keeps in-frame clones and lacks some. The sample gives under 2,500,000 clones, more than 90% of which show up once; roughly 0.13% is in the top ten. V lost 0 bases, J lost 5 bases, and 5 bases stayed unmatched. Germline loops: CDR1 SGHNT, CDR2 YYREEE (reference sequence). This CDR3 contains 16 residues. The chain employs TRBV5-4 and TRBJ2-7, with TRBD2 identical over 13 bases. This receptor was taken from a man aged 18 to 30 in good health. The sequencing input was naive CD4+ T cells sorted from blood. Described subset: CD45RA+ positively selected. In nucleotides, the CDR3 is TGTGCCAGCAGCTTGGGCGGACTAGCGGGAGAGGACGAGCAGTACTTC. This encodes CASSLGGLAGEDEQYF.